This T cell receptor beta chain appears in the sequencing data of a study of blood T cell repertoires in COVID-19. The assay was immunoSEQ multiplex PCR, and TCRdb's table has in-frame clones only and misses some. The sample records 300,000 to 350,000 clones, almost 90% being singletons. The V gene's germline CDR1 is SNHLY and CDR2 FYNNEI. V dropped 8 bases and J dropped 1 base, with 11 bases sitting between them. The CDR3 runs 13 residues. Sequenced: peripheral blood. The TCR sequence derives from a woman aged 70-85 years with COVID-19, enrolled during active disease. The V and J genes are TRBV2 and TRBJ1-1; D is possibly TRBD1 (6 bases). Written as DNA, the CDR3 is TGTGCCAGCCTCCGGGACAAGAACACTGAAGCTTTCTTT. Translation: CASLRDKNTEAFF.